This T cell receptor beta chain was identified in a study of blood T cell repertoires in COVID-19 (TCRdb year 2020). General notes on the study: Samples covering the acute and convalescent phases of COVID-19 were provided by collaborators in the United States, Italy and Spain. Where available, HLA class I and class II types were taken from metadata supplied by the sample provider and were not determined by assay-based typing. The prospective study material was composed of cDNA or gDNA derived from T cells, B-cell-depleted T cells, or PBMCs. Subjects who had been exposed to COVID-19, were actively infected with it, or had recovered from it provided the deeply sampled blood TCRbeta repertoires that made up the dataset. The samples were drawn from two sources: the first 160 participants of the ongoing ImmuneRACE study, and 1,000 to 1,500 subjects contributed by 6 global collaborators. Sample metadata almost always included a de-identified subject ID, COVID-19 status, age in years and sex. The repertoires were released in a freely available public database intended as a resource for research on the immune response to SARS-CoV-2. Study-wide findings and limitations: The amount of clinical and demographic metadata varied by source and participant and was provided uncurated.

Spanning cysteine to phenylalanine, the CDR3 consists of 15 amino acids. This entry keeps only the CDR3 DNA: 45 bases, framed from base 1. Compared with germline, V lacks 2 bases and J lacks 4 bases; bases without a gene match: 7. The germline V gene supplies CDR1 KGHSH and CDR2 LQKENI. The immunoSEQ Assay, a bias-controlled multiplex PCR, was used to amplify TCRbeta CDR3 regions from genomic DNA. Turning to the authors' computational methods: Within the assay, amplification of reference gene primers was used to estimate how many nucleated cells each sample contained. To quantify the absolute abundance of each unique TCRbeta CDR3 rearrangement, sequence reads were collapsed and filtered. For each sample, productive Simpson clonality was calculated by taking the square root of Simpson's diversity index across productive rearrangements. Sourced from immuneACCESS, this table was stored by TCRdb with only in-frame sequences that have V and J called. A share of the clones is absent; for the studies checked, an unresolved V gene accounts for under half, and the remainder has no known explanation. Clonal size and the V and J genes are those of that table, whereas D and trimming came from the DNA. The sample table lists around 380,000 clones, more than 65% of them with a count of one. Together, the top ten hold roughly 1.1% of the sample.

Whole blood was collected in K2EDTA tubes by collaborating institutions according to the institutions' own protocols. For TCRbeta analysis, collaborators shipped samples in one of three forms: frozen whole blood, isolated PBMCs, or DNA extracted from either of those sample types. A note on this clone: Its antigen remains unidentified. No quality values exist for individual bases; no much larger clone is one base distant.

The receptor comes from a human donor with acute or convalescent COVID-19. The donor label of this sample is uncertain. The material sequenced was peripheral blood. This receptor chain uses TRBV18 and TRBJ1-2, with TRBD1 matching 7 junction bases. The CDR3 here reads CASSPDRAAVYGYTF. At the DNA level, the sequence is TGTGCCAGCTCACCAGACAGGGCGGCGGTCTATGGCTACACCTTC.